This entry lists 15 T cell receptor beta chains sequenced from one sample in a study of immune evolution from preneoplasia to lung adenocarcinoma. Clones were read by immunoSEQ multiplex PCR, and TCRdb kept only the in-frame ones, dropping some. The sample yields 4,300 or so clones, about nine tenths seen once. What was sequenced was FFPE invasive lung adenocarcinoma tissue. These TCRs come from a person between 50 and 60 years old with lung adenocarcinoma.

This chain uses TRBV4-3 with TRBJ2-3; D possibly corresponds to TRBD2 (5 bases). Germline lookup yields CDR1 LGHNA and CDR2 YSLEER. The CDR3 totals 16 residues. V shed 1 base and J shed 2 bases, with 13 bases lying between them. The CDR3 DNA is TGCGCCAGCAGCCAAGGTGTGTCGGGAAACACAGATACGCAGTATTTT. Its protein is CASSQGVSGNTDTQYF.

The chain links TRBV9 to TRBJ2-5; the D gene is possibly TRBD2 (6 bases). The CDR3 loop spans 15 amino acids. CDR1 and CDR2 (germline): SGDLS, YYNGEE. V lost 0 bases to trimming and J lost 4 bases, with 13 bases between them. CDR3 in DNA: TGTGCCAGCAGCGTAGAGGTTTCGGAGGGAGAGACCCAGTACTTC. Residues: CASSVEVSEGETQYF.

The CDR3 DNA follows: TGTGCCAGTTGTGACTCGGGCTCCTACGAGCAGTACTTC. Its protein is CASCDSGSYEQYF. This chain links TRBV28 with TRBJ2-7; D gene uncertain. The V and J ends lost 9 bases and 0 bases respectively, with 12 bases between them. CDR3 length equals 13 residues. Germline V gives CDR1 MDHEN, CDR2 SYDVKM. The full variable domain, in which reference TRBV28 and TRBJ2-7 provide the parts outside the CDR3, is DVKVTQSSRYLVKRTGEKVFLECVQDMDHENMFWYRQDPGLGLRLIYFSYDVKMKEKGDIPEGYSVSREKKERFSLILESASTNQTSMYLCASCDSGSYEQYFGPGTRLTVT.

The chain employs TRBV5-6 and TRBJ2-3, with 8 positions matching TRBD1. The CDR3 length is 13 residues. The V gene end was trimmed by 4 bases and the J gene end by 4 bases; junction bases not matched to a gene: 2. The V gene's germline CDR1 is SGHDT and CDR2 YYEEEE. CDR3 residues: CASSKTGADTQYF. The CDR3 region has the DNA TGTGCCAGCAGCAAGACAGGGGCAGATACGCAGTATTTT.

The CDR3 sequence is CAWSVLSRSYEQYF. The CDR3 region has the DNA TGTGCCTGGAGTGTACTGTCCCGGTCCTACGAGCAGTACTTC. The rearrangement uses TRBV30 and TRBJ2-7; D is unresolved. Germline-derived CDR1 and CDR2 are GTSNPN and SVGIG (reference sequence). This CDR3 spans 14 amino acids. V lost 0 bases to trimming and J lost 1 base, with 10 bases between them.

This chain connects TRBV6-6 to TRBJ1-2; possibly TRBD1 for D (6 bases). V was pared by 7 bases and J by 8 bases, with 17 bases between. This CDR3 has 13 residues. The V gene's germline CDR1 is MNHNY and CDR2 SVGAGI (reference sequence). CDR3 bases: TGTGCCAGCACTGATAGACAGGAGGCGGGCTACACCTTC. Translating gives CASTDRQEAGYTF.

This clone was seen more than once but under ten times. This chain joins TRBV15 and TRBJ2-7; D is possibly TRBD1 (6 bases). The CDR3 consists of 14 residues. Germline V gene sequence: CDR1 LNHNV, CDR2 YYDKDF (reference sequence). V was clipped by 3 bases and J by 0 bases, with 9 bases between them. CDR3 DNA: TGTGCCACCAGCAGTGAGGGGGTCTCCTACGAGCAGTACTTC. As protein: CATSSEGVSYEQYF.

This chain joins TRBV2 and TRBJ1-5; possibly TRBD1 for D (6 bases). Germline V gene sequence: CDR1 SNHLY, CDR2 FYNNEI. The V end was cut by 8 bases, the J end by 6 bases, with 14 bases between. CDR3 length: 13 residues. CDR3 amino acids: CASRGGAGQPQHF. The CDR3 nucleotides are TGTGCCAGCCGGGGGGGGGCAGGTCAGCCCCAGCATTTT.

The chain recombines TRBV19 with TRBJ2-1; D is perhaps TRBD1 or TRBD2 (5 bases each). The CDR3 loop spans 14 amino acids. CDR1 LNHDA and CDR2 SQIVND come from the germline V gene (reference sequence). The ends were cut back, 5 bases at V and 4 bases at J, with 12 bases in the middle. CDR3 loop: CASSPRDQYNEQFF. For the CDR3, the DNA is TGTGCCAGTAGTCCCCGGGACCAGTACAATGAGCAGTTCTTC.

The DNA for the CDR3 is TGTGCCAGCAGTTCGGGGCGGTTAAATGAAAAACTGTTTTTT. Its translation is CASSSGRLNEKLFF. This chain joins TRBV28 and TRBJ1-4; the D gene is possibly TRBD1 (5 bases). The germline gives CDR1 MDHEN, CDR2 SYDVKM. V lost 4 bases, J lost 5 bases, and 11 bases lay in between. The CDR3 totals 14 residues.

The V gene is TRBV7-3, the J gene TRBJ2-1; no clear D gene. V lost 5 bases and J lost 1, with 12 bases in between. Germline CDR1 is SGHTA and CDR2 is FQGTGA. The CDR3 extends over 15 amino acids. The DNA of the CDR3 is TGTGCCAGCAGCCCACAACTCCGTTCCTACAATGAGCAGTTCTTC. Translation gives CASSPQLRSYNEQFF.

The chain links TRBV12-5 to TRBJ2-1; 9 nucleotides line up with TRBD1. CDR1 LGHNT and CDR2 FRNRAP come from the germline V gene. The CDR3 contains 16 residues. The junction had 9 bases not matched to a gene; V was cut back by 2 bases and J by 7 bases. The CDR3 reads CASGLFRDRVGNEQFF. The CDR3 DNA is TGTGCTAGTGGTTTGTTCCGGGACAGGGTGGGGAATGAGCAGTTCTTC.

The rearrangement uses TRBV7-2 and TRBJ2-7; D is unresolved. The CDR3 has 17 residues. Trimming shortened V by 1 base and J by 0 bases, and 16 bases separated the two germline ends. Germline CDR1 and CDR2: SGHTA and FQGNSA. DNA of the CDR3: TGTGCCAGCAGCTTAGATGTCCCGCTTACCGTCTCCTACGAGCAGTACTTC. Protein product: CASSLDVPLTVSYEQYF.

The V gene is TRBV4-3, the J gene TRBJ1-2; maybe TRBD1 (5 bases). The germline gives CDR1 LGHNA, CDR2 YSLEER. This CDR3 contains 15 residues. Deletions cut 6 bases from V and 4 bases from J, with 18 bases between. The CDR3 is CASSPSGRGSYGYTF. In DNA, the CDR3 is TGCGCCAGCAGTCCCTCAGGACGGGGGAGCTATGGCTACACCTTC.

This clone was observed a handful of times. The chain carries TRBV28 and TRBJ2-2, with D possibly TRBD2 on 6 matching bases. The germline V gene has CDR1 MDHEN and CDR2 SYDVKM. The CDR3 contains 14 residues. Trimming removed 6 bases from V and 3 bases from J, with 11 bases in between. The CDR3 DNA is TGTGCCAGCAGAACGGGACTTCACACCGGGGAGCTGTTTTTT. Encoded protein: CASRTGLHTGELFF. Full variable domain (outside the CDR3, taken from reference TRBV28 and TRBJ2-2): DVKVTQSSRYLVKRTGEKVFLECVQDMDHENMFWYRQDPGLGLRLIYFSYDVKMKEKGDIPEGYSVSREKKERFSLILESASTNQTSMYLCASRTGLHTGELFFGEGSRLTVL.